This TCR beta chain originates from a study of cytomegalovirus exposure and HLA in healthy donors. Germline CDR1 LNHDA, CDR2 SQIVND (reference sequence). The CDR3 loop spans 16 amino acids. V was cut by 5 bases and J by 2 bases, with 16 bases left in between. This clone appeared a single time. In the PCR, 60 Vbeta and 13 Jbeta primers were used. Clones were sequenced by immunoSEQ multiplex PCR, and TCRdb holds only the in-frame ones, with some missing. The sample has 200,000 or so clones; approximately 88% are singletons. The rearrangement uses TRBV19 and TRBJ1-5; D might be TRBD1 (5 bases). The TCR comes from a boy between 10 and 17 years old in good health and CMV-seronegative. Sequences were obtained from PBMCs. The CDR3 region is CASSGAGPMGNQPQHF. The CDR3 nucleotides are TGTGCCAGTAGTGGCGCAGGGCCTATGGGCAATCAGCCCCAGCATTTT.